The 16 T cell receptor beta chains reported below all come from one sample, sequenced in a study of cytomegalovirus exposure and HLA in healthy donors. Assay: immunoSEQ multiplex PCR; the TCRdb copy retains only in-frame clones and omits some. The table records tens of thousands of clones, 96% of them present only once. Sequences were obtained from PBMCs. The receptors were sampled from a young woman in good health and CMV-seropositive.

The chain couples TRBV7-8 to TRBJ2-7, with 7 bases lining up with TRBD1. CDR1 is SGHVS, CDR2 FQNEAQ, per germline. There are 15 residues in the CDR3. V lost 0 bases and J lost 9; bases outside the gene matches: 11. DNA for the CDR3: TGTGCCAGCAGCTTAGCCGGGACAGCTAGCTTCGTGCAGTACTTC. It encodes CASSLAGTASFVQYF.

The V call is TRBV7-9, the J call TRBJ2-3; tentative D call: TRBD2 (7 bases). CDR1 and CDR2 (germline): SEHNR, FQNEAQ (reference sequence). The CDR3 runs to 14 residues. Trimming removed 2 bases at V and 6 bases at J, with 12 bases between. The CDR3 here is CASSLIGRGDTQYF. The CDR3 DNA is TGTGCCAGCAGCTTAATTGGGAGGGGGGATACGCAGTATTTT.

The V gene is TRBV7-9, the J gene TRBJ2-2; 8 nucleotides line up with TRBD2. V was clipped by 3 bases and J by 4 bases; unmatched bases: 10. The CDR3 covers 17 residues. Germline assignment: CDR1 SEHNR and CDR2 FQNEAQ (reference sequence). DNA of the CDR3: TGTGCCAGCAGCTTCGTACCGGGACTAGTATTCACCGGGGAGCTGTTTTTT. Translating gives CASSFVPGLVFTGELFF.

The gene calls are TRBV30 and TRBJ2-7; no definite D call. With 0 bases removed from V and 4 bases from J, the gap between germline ends came to 7 bases. This CDR3 contains 12 residues. In germline, CDR1 is GTSNPN, CDR2 SVGIG (reference sequence). This CDR3 reads CAWSVTGYEQYF. CDR3 bases: TGTGCCTGGAGTGTTACCGGGTACGAGCAGTACTTC.

J is TRBJ2-2 and V is TRBV28; no clear D gene. Germline V lookup: CDR1 MDHEN, CDR2 SYDVKM. The ends were cut back, 3 bases at V and 1 base at J, with 3 bases in the middle. There are 13 residues in the CDR3. The CDR3 region is CASSFRNTGELFF. The CDR3 DNA follows: TGTGCCAGCAGTTTTAGGAACACCGGGGAGCTGTTTTTT.

The J gene is TRBJ1-3, the V gene TRBV4-1, with D possibly TRBD1 on 6 matching bases. Germline CDR1 reads MGHRA; CDR2 reads YSYEKL. V gave up 3 bases and J gave up 0 bases, with 15 bases separating them. The length of the CDR3 is 17 residues. CDR3 DNA: TGCGCCAGCAGCCACCGGGACATTGGAAACTCTGGAAACACCATATATTTT. Residues: CASSHRDIGNSGNTIYF.

The chain is built from TRBV30 and TRBJ2-5; no clear D. The V and J ends lost 8 bases and 2 bases respectively, with 21 bases between them. The CDR3 runs to 15 residues. CDR1 and CDR2 (germline): GTSNPN, SVGIG (reference sequence). Here the CDR3 DNA reads TGTGCCCTCCTGGGCAGAGCATTATTACAAGAGACCCAGTACTTC. It codes for CALLGRALLQETQYF.

The rearrangement links TRBV5-6 to TRBJ2-7; D gene ambiguous. This CDR3 spans 11 amino acids. V was pared by 1 base and J by 3 bases, with 2 bases between. Germline V lookup: CDR1 SGHDT, CDR2 YYEEEE. The DNA for the CDR3 is TGTGCCAGCAGCTTGCGCTACGAGCAGTACTTC. Protein product: CASSLRYEQYF.

This chain joins TRBV25-1 and TRBJ2-2; TRBD2 matches at 7 bases. J was trimmed by 3 bases and V by 2 bases; bases with no gene match: 0. CDR3 length: 14 residues. Looked up from germline, CDR1 is MGHDK and CDR2 is SYGVNS. CDR3 protein: CASSEAGDTGELFF. The CDR3 DNA follows: TGTGCCAGCAGTGAAGCGGGAGACACCGGGGAGCTGTTTTTT.

The chain carries TRBV7-2 and TRBJ1-4; possibly TRBD1 for D (6 bases). V was shortened by 5 bases and J by 7 bases, with 17 bases between the two germline ends. Germline assignment: CDR1 SGHTA and CDR2 FQGNSA. This CDR3 comprises 15 residues. Here the CDR3 reads CASSPGQTATEKLFF. As DNA, the CDR3 is TGTGCCAGCAGCCCAGGACAGACGGCGACTGAAAAACTGTTTTTT.

The chain joins TRBV13 to TRBJ2-1, with 14 bases lining up with TRBD2. V shed 0 bases, J shed 6 bases, and the junction held 10 bases outside the gene matches. The CDR3 has 19 residues. CDR1 and CDR2 (germline): PRHDT, FYEKMQ (reference sequence). In DNA, the CDR3 is TGTGCCAGCAGCTTAGGCCTGGGACTAGCGGGAGACGTGGGCAATGAGCAGTTCTTC. Residues: CASSLGLGLAGDVGNEQFF. The variable domain in full, completed from reference TRBV13 and TRBJ2-1, reads AAGVIQSPRHLIKEKRETATLKCYPIPRHDTVYWYQQGPGQDPQFLISFYEKMQSDKGSIPDRFSAQQFSDYHSELNMSSLELGDSALYFCASSLGLGLAGDVGNEQFFGPGTRLTVL.

The chain uses TRBV28 and TRBJ2-7; TRBD2 agrees at 9 bases. Trimming at V came to 5 bases and at J to 3 bases, leaving 5 bases not matched to a gene. CDR1 and CDR2 (germline): MDHEN, SYDVKM. The CDR3 contains 14 residues. The CDR3 DNA reads TGTGCCAGCAGTGAAGCTAGCGGGATCTACGAGCAGTACTTC. Amino acid sequence: CASSEASGIYEQYF.

This chain's CDR3 is CASSLGGQVNQPQHF. The CDR3 region has the DNA TGTGCCAGCAGTTTGGGGGGACAGGTCAATCAGCCCCAGCATTTT. J is TRBJ1-5 and V is TRBV28; 8 bases map to TRBD1. Per the germline V gene, CDR1 is MDHEN and CDR2 is SYDVKM. With V trimmed by 3 bases and J by 3 bases, 4 bases remained unmatched. This CDR3 contains 15 residues.

This chain links TRBV5-1 with TRBJ2-3; 8 positions agree with TRBD1. Germline V CDR1 and CDR2: SGHRS, YFSETQ. The CDR3 has 16 amino acids. The V gene end was trimmed by 0 bases and the J gene end by 3 bases; junction bases not matched to a gene: 6. The CDR3 reads CASSLGDRGLTDTQYF. The CDR3 region has the DNA TGCGCCAGCAGCTTGGGCGACAGGGGTTTAACAGATACGCAGTATTTT.

The rearrangement links TRBV4-2 to TRBJ1-1; possibly TRBD1 for D (6 bases). Germline assignment: CDR1 LGHNA and CDR2 YNFKEQ. Trimming took 0 bases from V and 0 from J, leaving 20 bases between them. The CDR3 is made up of 19 amino acids. The CDR3 spells CASSQDSGQRRNLNTEAFF. DNA for the CDR3: TGTGCCAGCAGCCAAGATAGTGGACAGCGCCGTAATCTGAACACTGAAGCTTTCTTT.

The chain recombines TRBV5-6 with TRBJ1-1, with 7 bases matching TRBD1. This CDR3 is 15 amino acids long. The V segment lost 0 bases and the J segment 1 base; nucleotides outside the gene matches: 3. The germline V gene has CDR1 SGHDT and CDR2 YYEEEE. The CDR3: CASSLVDRANTEAFF. CDR3 DNA sequence: TGTGCCAGCAGCTTGGTCGACAGGGCGAACACTGAAGCTTTCTTT.